This TCR beta chain was obtained from a study of T cell responses to AZD1222 COVID-19 vaccine. Repertoires were generated with immunoSEQ multiplex PCR, while TCRdb's copy carries only in-frame clones and drops some. The sample records about 120,000 clones, approximately 85% being singletons. This CDR3 has 15 amino acids. V gave up 0 bases and J gave up 4 bases, with 12 bases separating them. CDR1 and CDR2 (germline): LGHDT, YNNKEL (reference sequence). This clone was seen a few times. The TCR was taken from an adult in good health. The sequences come from peripheral blood, collected on day 0 of AZD1222 vaccination. J is TRBJ1-2 and V is TRBV3-1 (or the pseudogene TRBV3-2), with TRBD1 as a possible D gene (5 bases). The CDR3, as DNA: TGTGCCAGCAGCCAAGAGTACAGGCGTACCTATGGCTACACCTTC. Translation: CASSQEYRRTYGYTF.